This T cell receptor (beta chain) stems from a study of PD-1 blockade in classical Hodgkin lymphoma. This sample's time point: cycle 4 day 1 (C4D1), after about 6 weeks of nivolumab. Each and every patient relapsed after autologous stem cell transplantation, and patients got differing brentuximab vedotin exposure. Details on this clone: The antigen remains undetermined.

Sequencing was performed with immunoSEQ multiplex PCR; in TCRdb, only in-frame clones are kept and a portion is missing. The data hold tens of thousands of clones, with 70% to 90% observed a single time. CDR1 and CDR2 from the germline V gene are SQVTM and ANQGSEA. This CDR3 is built from 16 residues. The ends lost 2 bases at V and 6 bases at J; junction bases unmatched: 8. Study-level results: No one has yet defined what causes the repertoire differences, which may be disease activity or prior therapy. Lower baseline TCR diversity marked trial partial responders and progressors.

The sample was peripheral blood mononuclear cells (PBMCs), taken before the fourth cycle of nivolumab. V and J are TRBV29-1 and TRBJ1-4; 11 bases line up with TRBD1. This receptor was identified in a human donor with classical Hodgkin lymphoma. CDR3 amino acids: CSVESPPGQGDEKLFF. In nucleotides, the CDR3 is TGCAGCGTTGAATCACCTCCGGGACAGGGGGATGAAAAACTGTTTTTT.